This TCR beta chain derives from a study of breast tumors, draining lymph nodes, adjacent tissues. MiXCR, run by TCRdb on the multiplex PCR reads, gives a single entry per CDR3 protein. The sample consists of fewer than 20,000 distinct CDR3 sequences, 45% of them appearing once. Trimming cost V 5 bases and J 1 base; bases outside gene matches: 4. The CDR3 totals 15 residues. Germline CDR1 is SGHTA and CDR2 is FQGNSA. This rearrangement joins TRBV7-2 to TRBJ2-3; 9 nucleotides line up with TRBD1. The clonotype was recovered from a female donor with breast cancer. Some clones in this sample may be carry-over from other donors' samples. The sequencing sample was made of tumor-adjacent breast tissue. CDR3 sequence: CASSPRTGGTDTQYF. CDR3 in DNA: TGTGCCAGCAGCCCGCGGACAGGGGGCACAGATACGCAGTATTTT.